This T cell receptor (beta chain) was identified in a study of blood T cell repertoires in COVID-19. As for the study in general: Sources were T cells, B-cell-depleted T cells, or PBMCs; the material itself was cDNA or gDNA.

This clone was picked up one time. Original analysis: It was from reference gene primer amplification that nucleated cell counts were estimated. The protocol was immunoSEQ multiplex PCR, while the TCRdb copy is restricted to in-frame clones and leaves out a portion. That table supplies the V and J calls and clone size; D and trimming were determined from the DNA. The table shows roughly 100,000 clones, with 80% to 90% occurring only once. This CDR3 contains 12 residues. Trimming left V 8 bases short and J 7 bases short, with 12 bases between. The germline V gene encodes CDR1 MDHEN and CDR2 SYDVKM. The chain employs TRBV28 and TRBJ1-5; possibly TRBD1 for D (6 bases). Source material: peripheral blood. This TCR was recovered from a woman aged 80 or older with acute or convalescent COVID-19. CDR3 nucleotide sequence: TGTGCCAGCTGGGACAATGCGCAGCCCCAGCATTTT. Translating gives CASWDNAQPQHF.